This T cell receptor beta chain was identified during a study of control samples from healthy donors and cancer patients. CDR1 is SQVTM and CDR2 is ANQGSEA in the germline V gene. The CDR3 is 13 residues long. V was clipped by 7 bases and J by 1 base, with 13 bases between them. Method: immunoSEQ multiplex PCR; TCRdb's copy keeps in-frame clones and lacks some. Among 150,000 to 200,000 clones listed, approximately 86% were seen once. The sequencing input was blood. The chain has TRBV29-1 and TRBJ1-1, with a tentative D call TRBD1 (5 bases). This receptor was taken from a woman aged 25 to 39 in good health. The CDR3 DNA sequence: TGCAGCGCCTACCCGGGGCAGAACACTGAAGCTTTCTTT. It is translated as CSAYPGQNTEAFF.